Each of the 28 T cell receptor beta chains below was sequenced from the same sample in a study of sequential checkpoint blockade in melanoma. Specified treatment: randomized to nivolumab then ipilimumab (arm A) or the reverse (arm B). Clones were read by immunoSEQ multiplex PCR, and TCRdb kept only the in-frame ones, dropping some. The sample lists about 18,000 clones, roughly 72% occurring once. The sequencing here drew on CD8+ T cells sorted from blood (inferred from file names), taken from a patient given nivolumab and ipilimumab in sequence. These receptors came from a human donor with melanoma.

The chain links TRBV9 to TRBJ2-7, with D unclear. Germline V lookup: CDR1 SGDLS, CDR2 YYNGEE. V was shortened by 4 bases and J by 0 bases, with 11 bases between the two germline ends. CDR3 length: 14 amino acids. For the CDR3, the DNA is TGTGCCAGCAGCTTGCCGGGTGGCTCCTACGAGCAGTACTTC. As protein: CASSLPGGSYEQYF.

The V gene is TRBV27, the J gene TRBJ2-5; 15 positions agree with TRBD2. The J segment lost 5 bases and the V segment lost 5 bases, leaving 9 bases of the junction unmatched. CDR3 size: 17 residues. The V gene's germline CDR1 is MNHEY and CDR2 SMNVEV (reference sequence). CDR3 nucleotide sequence: TGTGCCAGCAGTCCCGGACTAGCGGGAGGGCCCATGGAGACCCAGTACTTC. It yields the protein CASSPGLAGGPMETQYF.

The rearrangement joins TRBV13 to TRBJ1-1, with 7 bases fitting TRBD1. The V gene's germline CDR1 is PRHDT and CDR2 FYEKMQ (reference sequence). The CDR3 length is 12 residues. Germline trimming cut 5 bases from V and 4 bases from J; bases unmatched to any gene: 1. CDR3 in amino acids: CASSRQGTEAFF. The CDR3 coding sequence is TGTGCCAGCAGCCGACAGGGCACTGAAGCTTTCTTT.

The chain combines TRBV7-9 with TRBJ1-2; D call uncertain. Trimming shortened V by 1 base and J by 6 bases, and 6 bases separated the two germline ends. CDR3 length: 12 amino acids. Germline V gene sequence: CDR1 SEHNR, CDR2 FQNEAQ (reference sequence). CDR3 sequence (DNA): TGTGCCAGCAGCTTAGTTAATGATGGCTACACCTTC. Its protein product is CASSLVNDGYTF.

This rearrangement joins TRBV12-2 to TRBJ2-4; TRBD1, as called in the table, went unchecked against the DNA. TRBV12-2 corresponds to a pseudogene. The length of the CDR3 is 15 residues. The CDR3 here is CASRYPRDRENIQYF. The CDR3 coding sequence is TGTGCAAGTCGCTACCCCCGGGACAGGGAGAACATTCAGTACTTC.

V usage is TRBV5-1 and J usage is TRBJ1-1; 10 bases are a match to TRBD1. The length of the CDR3 is 14 residues. J gave up 2 bases and V 3 bases, and 1 base lay outside the gene matches. Germline V lookup: CDR1 SGHRS, CDR2 YFSETQ. CDR3: CASSWTGGNTEAFF. The CDR3 DNA follows: TGCGCCAGCAGCTGGACAGGGGGAAACACTGAAGCTTTCTTT. Filled out from reference TRBV5-1 and TRBJ1-1, the complete variable domain reads KAGVTQTPRYLIKTRGQQVTLSCSPISGHRSVSWYQQTPGQGLQFLFEYFSETQRNKGNFPGRFSGRQFSNSRSEMNVSTLELGDSALYLCASSWTGGNTEAFFGQGTRLTVV.

The chain is built from TRBV18 and TRBJ2-7; D not resolved. This CDR3 region has 11 residues. V gave up 6 bases and J gave up 5 bases, with 8 bases separating them. The germline V gene encodes CDR1 KGHSH and CDR2 LQKENI. The CDR3: CASSDLDEQYF. The CDR3 coding sequence is TGTGCCAGCTCTGACTTGGACGAGCAGTACTTC.

The chain couples TRBV10-3 to TRBJ1-2, with 9 bases lining up with TRBD1. V dropped 6 bases and J dropped 4; count of bases not matched to a gene: 9. The germline gives CDR1 ENHRY, CDR2 SYGVKD. This CDR3 contains 15 residues. CDR3 residues: CAIRTGGPLGYGYTF. Here the CDR3 DNA reads TGTGCCATCAGGACAGGGGGTCCGCTAGGCTATGGCTACACCTTC.

V gene TRBV28 combines with J gene TRBJ2-1; 8 positions match TRBD2. V lost 3 bases and J lost 6; bases outside the gene matches: 7. Germline values: CDR1 MDHEN, CDR2 SYDVKM. The CDR3 consists of 15 residues. The CDR3 is CASSFGREVTNEQFF. The CDR3 nucleotides read TGTGCCAGCAGTTTTGGGCGGGAGGTCACCAATGAGCAGTTCTTC.

The V and J genes are TRBV7-6 and TRBJ2-7; 9 bases fit TRBD1. Trimming took 6 bases from V and 2 from J; bases not matched to a gene: 8. CDR3 size: 15 residues. CDR1 is SGHVS and CDR2 is FNYEAQ in the germline V gene. The chain's CDR3 is CASSLGQGPPYEQYF. The CDR3 nucleotides are TGTGCCAGCAGTCTTGGACAGGGGCCGCCCTACGAGCAGTACTTC.

The chain combines TRBV5-6 with TRBJ1-5; 7 bases line up with TRBD1. The CDR3 spans 17 residues. In germline, CDR1 is SGHDT, CDR2 YYEEEE. The ends lost 4 bases at V and 0 bases at J; junction bases unmatched: 10. The CDR3 bases are TGTGCCAGCAGCAGACAGGGATTGGGGTATAGCAATCAGCCCCAGCATTTT. This encodes CASSRQGLGYSNQPQHF.

In DNA, the CDR3 is TGTGCCAGCAGCTTAGAGCAGAACTATGGCTACACCTTC. It specifies CASSLEQNYGYTF. The gene calls are TRBV11-3 and TRBJ1-2; D is undetermined. With 0 bases removed from V and 2 bases from J, the gap between germline ends came to 4 bases. CDR3 length equals 13 residues. The germline V gene encodes CDR1 SGHNT and CDR2 YENEEA.

This chain joins TRBV5-5 and TRBJ1-2; 12 positions match TRBD1. V gave up 4 bases and J gave up 7 bases; unmatched junction bases: 11. The CDR3 spans 16 residues. Germline V gives CDR1 SGHKS, CDR2 YYEKEE (reference sequence). CDR3 DNA sequence: TGTGCCAGCAGCCTATCCGGGACAGGGGGCAAGGGTGGCTACACCTTC. As protein: CASSLSGTGGKGGYTF.

The rearrangement joins TRBV6-6 to TRBJ1-2; 9 bases are shared with TRBD1. The CDR3 sequence is 15 residues long. With V trimmed by 5 bases and J by 6 bases, 10 bases remained unmatched. Germline V gene sequence: CDR1 MNHNY, CDR2 SVGAGI (reference sequence). The CDR3 reads CASSNPGQGFHGYTF. CDR3 sequence (DNA): TGTGCCAGCAGTAATCCGGGACAGGGCTTTCATGGCTACACCTTC.

The V and J genes are TRBV9 and TRBJ1-1, with no clear D. Trimming pared 4 bases from V and 5 bases from J, leaving 12 bases between. Germline CDR1 reads SGDLS; CDR2 reads YYNGEE. This CDR3 contains 13 residues. CDR3 DNA: TGTGCCAGCAGCTTGGGTCCGGGGACTGAAGCTTTCTTT. Amino acids: CASSLGPGTEAFF.

The V call is TRBV19, the J call TRBJ1-1; D gene ambiguous. Germline V gene lookup returns CDR1 LNHDA and CDR2 SQIVND (reference sequence). The CDR3 contains 13 residues. The V end was cut by 4 bases, the J end by 3 bases, with 9 bases between. The chain's CDR3 is CASSSEVYTEAFF. The CDR3 nucleotides are TGTGCCAGTAGTAGTGAGGTATACACTGAAGCTTTCTTT.

This chain uses TRBV6-5 with TRBJ1-4, with 8 bases that match TRBD1. Germline V CDR1 and CDR2: MNHEY, SVGAGI. Trimming cost V 5 bases and J 6 bases; bases outside gene matches: 8. The CDR3 consists of 15 residues. The DNA of the CDR3 is TGTGCCAGCAGTAGGGGACAGGCCGAGTATGAAAAACTGTTTTTT. It translates to CASSRGQAEYEKLFF.

The V and J genes are TRBV6-4 and TRBJ2-7, with 10 bases identical to TRBD2. J was trimmed by 0 bases and V by 6 bases; bases with no gene match: 5. The CDR3 covers 15 residues. Germline-derived CDR1 and CDR2 are MRHNA and SNTAGT. CDR3 sequence reads: CASRGTSAISYEQYF. The CDR3 nucleotides read TGTGCCAGCAGAGGGACTAGCGCTATCTCCTACGAGCAGTACTTC.

This clone was counted a single time. The rearrangement links TRBV28 to TRBJ1-1; 9 nucleotides align to TRBD1. Trimming cost V 10 bases and J 11 bases; bases outside gene matches: 14. CDR1 MDHEN and CDR2 SYDVKM come from the germline V gene. The CDR3 spans 13 residues. As DNA, the CDR3 is TGTGCCACGGACAGGGGAAAATTGGAAGGGGCTTTCTTT. This gives the protein CATDRGKLEGAFF.

Of note for this clone: The same CDR3 arises from other DNA sequences in this sample as well. CDR3 bases: TGTGCCAGCAGCCAGGGGACAGGTTTTCAAGAGACCCAGTACTTC. It is translated as CASSQGTGFQETQYF. This chain connects TRBV4-2 to TRBJ2-5; 8 bases are shared with TRBD1. Trimming took 3 bases from V and 2 from J; bases not matched to a gene: 5. CDR3 length: 15 amino acids. CDR1 LGHNA and CDR2 YNFKEQ come from the germline V gene.

J is TRBJ1-1 and V is TRBV10-3; 7 bases are shared with TRBD1. Germline lookup yields CDR1 ENHRY and CDR2 SYGVKD. CDR3 length equals 13 residues. The V segment lost 4 bases and the J segment 6 bases; nucleotides outside the gene matches: 5. The CDR3 sequence: CAISARQGAEAFF. Written as DNA, the CDR3 is TGTGCCATCAGTGCCCGACAGGGCGCTGAAGCTTTCTTT.

The chain uses TRBV13 and TRBJ1-1, with D perhaps TRBD1 (6 bases). There are 15 residues in the CDR3. Per germline, CDR1 PRHDT and CDR2 FYEKMQ (reference sequence). Trimming pared 5 bases from V and 1 base from J, leaving 14 bases between. The CDR3 spells CASSPATGKNTEAFF. CDR3 bases: TGTGCCAGCAGCCCCGCGACAGGTAAGAACACTGAAGCTTTCTTT.

This sequence joins TRBV20-1 and TRBJ2-7; 8 bases are a match to TRBD2. After removal of 7 bases from V and 7 bases from J, the junction contained 6 bases not matched to a gene. In germline, CDR1 is DFQATT, CDR2 SNEGSKA (reference sequence). CDR3 length: 11 amino acids. The CDR3: CSGREAGEQYF. CDR3 nucleotide sequence: TGCAGTGGGCGGGAGGCAGGGGAGCAGTACTTC.

This clone was recorded a few times. The genes are TRBV5-6 and TRBJ1-1, with a weak D call TRBD1 (5 bases). Per germline, CDR1 SGHDT and CDR2 YYEEEE. The CDR3 consists of 14 residues. V was cut by 4 bases and J by 0 bases, with 10 bases left in between. The chain's CDR3 is CASSPGLMNTEAFF. CDR3 in DNA: TGTGCCAGCAGCCCGGGACTGATGAACACTGAAGCTTTCTTT.

The chain links TRBV6-5 to TRBJ1-5; the D gene is possibly TRBD1 (5 bases). Germline CDR1 and CDR2: MNHEY and SVGAGI. The CDR3 has 13 residues. The V end lost 6 bases, the J end lost 7 bases, and 13 bases lay between the germline ends. CDR3 bases: TGTGCCAGCAGCCCGGGACTGACGCAGCCCCAGCATTTT. Protein sequence: CASSPGLTQPQHF.

CDR3 amino acids: CASMGRLSYEQYF. The DNA for the CDR3 is TGTGCCAGTATGGGGCGGCTCTCCTACGAGCAGTACTTC. The V and J genes are TRBV19 and TRBJ2-7; D is perhaps TRBD1 (5 bases). This CDR3 contains 13 residues. Trimming stripped 7 bases from V and 0 bases from J, with 10 bases between. CDR1 is LNHDA and CDR2 is SQIVND in the germline V gene (reference sequence).

The chain couples TRBV13 to TRBJ2-7, with D possibly matching TRBD1 (6 bases). The germline CDR1 and CDR2 sequences are PRHDT and FYEKMQ (reference sequence). Trimming took 5 bases from V and 7 from J, leaving 18 bases between them. CDR3 length: 14 amino acids. In DNA, the CDR3 is TGTGCCAGCAGCCAACCCACAGGGCGGAGGGAGCAGTACTTC. Its protein product is CASSQPTGRREQYF. The full variable domain, completed using reference TRBV13 and TRBJ2-7, is AAGVIQSPRHLIKEKRETATLKCYPIPRHDTVYWYQQGPGQDPQFLISFYEKMQSDKGSIPDRFSAQQFSDYHSELNMSSLELGDSALYFCASSQPTGRREQYFGPGTRLTVT.

The genes are TRBV7-9 and TRBJ1-1; D is undetermined. The CDR3 is 14 amino acids. Germline values: CDR1 SEHNR, CDR2 FQNEAQ (reference sequence). The V and J ends lost 0 bases and 6 bases respectively, with 11 bases between them. CDR3 DNA: TGTGCCAGCAGCTTAGCGCTTGAGGTATCTGAAGCTTTCTTT. It specifies CASSLALEVSEAFF.